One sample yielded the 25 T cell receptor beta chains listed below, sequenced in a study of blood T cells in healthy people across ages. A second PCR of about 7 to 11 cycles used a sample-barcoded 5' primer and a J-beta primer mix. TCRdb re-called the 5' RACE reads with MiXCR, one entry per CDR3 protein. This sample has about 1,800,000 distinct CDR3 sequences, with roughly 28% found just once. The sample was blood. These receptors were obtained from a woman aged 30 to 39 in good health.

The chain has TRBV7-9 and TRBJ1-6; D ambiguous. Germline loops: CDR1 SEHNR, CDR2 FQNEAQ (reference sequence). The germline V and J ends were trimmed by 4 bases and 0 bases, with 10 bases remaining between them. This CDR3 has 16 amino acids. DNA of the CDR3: TGTGCCAGCAGCTCTCGGGAGAGCTCCTATAATTCACCCCTCCACTTT. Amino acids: CASSSRESSYNSPLHF. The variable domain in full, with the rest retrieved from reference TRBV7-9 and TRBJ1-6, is DTGVSQNPRHKITKRGQNVTFRCDPISEHNRLYWYRQTLGQGPEFLTYFQNEAQLEKSRLLSDRFSAERPKGSFSTLEIQRTEQGDSAMYLCASSSRESSYNSPLHFGNGTRLTVT.

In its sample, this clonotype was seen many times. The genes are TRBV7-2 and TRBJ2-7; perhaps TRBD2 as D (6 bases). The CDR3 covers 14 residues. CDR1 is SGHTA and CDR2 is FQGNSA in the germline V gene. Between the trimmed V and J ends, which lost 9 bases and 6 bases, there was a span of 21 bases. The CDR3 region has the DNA TGTGCCAGTAACCCCGGGAGAGCACGGGGCGAGCAGTACTTC. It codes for CASNPGRARGEQYF.

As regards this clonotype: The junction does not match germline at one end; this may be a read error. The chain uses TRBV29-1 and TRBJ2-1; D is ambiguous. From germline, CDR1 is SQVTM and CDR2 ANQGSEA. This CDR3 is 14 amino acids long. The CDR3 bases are TGCAGCGTTTCGGTGGGCAGCTCCCACAATGGGCAGTTCTTC. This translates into CSVSVGSSHNGQFF.

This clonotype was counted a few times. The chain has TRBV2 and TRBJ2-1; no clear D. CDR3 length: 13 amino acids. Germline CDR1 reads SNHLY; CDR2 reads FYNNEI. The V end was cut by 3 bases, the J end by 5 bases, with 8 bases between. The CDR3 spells CASSEELHNEQFF. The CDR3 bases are TGTGCCAGCAGTGAGGAGCTTCACAATGAGCAGTTCTTC.

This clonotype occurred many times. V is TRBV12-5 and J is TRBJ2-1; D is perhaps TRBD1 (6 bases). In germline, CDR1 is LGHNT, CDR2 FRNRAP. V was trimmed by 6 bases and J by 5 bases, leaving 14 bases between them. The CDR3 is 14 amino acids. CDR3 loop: CASGPRTDNNEQFF. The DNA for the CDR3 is TGTGCTAGTGGCCCCAGGACAGACAACAATGAGCAGTTCTTC.

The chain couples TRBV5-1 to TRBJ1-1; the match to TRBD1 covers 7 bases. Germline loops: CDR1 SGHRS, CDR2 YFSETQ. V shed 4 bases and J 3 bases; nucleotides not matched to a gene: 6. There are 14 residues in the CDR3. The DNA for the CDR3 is TGCGCCAGCAGCAACTACAGGGGTTACACTGAAGCTTTCTTT. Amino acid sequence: CASSNYRGYTEAFF.

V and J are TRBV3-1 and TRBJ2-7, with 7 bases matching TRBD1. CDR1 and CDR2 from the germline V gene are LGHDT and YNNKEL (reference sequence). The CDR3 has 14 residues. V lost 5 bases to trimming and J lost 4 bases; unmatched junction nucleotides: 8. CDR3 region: CASSTTGIQYEQYF. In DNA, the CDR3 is TGTGCCAGCAGCACGACAGGGATTCAGTACGAGCAGTACTTC.

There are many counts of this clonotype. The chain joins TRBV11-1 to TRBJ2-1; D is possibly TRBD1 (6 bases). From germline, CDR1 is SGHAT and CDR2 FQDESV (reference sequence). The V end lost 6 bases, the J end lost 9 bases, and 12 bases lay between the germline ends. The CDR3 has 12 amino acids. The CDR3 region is CASSLQGFEQFF. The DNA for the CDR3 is TGTGCCAGCAGTCTACAGGGATTTGAGCAGTTCTTC.

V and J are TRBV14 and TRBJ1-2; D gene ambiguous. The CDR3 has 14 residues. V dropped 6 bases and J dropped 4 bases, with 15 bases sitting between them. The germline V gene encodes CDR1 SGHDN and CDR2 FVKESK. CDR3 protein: CASSQLRSFYGYTF. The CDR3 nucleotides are TGTGCCAGCAGTCAGTTGCGGTCCTTCTATGGCTACACCTTC.

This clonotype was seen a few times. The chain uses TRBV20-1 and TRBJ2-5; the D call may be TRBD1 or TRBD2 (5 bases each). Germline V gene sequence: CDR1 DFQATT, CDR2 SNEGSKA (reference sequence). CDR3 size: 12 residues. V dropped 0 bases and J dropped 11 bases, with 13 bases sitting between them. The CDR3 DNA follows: TGCAGTGCTAGAGAGGGGGTGAAGGAGCAGTACTTC. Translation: CSAREGVKEQYF.

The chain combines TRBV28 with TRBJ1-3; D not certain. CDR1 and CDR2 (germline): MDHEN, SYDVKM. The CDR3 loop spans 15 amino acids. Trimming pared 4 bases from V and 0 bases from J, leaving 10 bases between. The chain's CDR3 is CASSSAGSSGNTIYF. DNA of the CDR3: TGTGCCAGCAGTTCGGCGGGGTCCTCTGGAAACACCATATATTTT.

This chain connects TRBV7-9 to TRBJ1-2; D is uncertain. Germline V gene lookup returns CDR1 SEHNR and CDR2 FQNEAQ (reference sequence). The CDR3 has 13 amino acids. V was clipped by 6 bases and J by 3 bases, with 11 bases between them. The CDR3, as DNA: TGTGCCAGCAGTCATGACATGGACTATGGCTACACCTTC. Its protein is CASSHDMDYGYTF.

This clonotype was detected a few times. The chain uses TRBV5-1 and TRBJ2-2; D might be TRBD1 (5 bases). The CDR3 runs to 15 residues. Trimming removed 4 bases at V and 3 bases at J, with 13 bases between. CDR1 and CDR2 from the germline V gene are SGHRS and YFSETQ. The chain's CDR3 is CASSPTQTDTGELFF. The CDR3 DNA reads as TGCGCCAGCAGCCCCACCCAGACAGACACCGGGGAGCTGTTTTTT.

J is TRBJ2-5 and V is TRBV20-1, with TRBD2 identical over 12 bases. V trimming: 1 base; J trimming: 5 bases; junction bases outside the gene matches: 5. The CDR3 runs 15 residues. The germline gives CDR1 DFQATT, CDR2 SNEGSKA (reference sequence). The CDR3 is CSARVLAGGPETQYF. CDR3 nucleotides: TGCAGTGCTAGAGTTCTAGCGGGAGGGCCGGAGACCCAGTACTTC.

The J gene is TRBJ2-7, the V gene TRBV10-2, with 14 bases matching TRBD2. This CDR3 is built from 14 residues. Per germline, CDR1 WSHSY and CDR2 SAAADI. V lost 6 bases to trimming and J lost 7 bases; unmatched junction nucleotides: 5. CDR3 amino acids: CASRTSGGVNEQYF. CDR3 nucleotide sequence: TGCGCCAGCAGGACTAGCGGGGGGGTCAATGAGCAGTACTTC.

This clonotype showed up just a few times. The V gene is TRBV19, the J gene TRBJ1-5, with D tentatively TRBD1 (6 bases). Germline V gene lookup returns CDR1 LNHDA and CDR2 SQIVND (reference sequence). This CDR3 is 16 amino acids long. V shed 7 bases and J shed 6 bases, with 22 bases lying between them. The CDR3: CASTTYLTGAGQPQHF. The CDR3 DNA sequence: TGTGCCAGTACCACTTATCTGACAGGCGCAGGTCAGCCCCAGCATTTT.

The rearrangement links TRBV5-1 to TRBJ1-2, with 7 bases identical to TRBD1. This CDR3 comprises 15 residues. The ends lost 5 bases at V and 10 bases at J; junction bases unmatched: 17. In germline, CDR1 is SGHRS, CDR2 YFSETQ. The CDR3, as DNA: TGCGCCAGCAGTCCCGACAGGGTGGATCGTGATGACTACACCTTC. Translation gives CASSPDRVDRDDYTF. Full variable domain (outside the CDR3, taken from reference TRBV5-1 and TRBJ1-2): KAGVTQTPRYLIKTRGQQVTLSCSPISGHRSVSWYQQTPGQGLQFLFEYFSETQRNKGNFPGRFSGRQFSNSRSEMNVSTLELGDSALYLCASSPDRVDRDDYTFGSGTRLTVV.

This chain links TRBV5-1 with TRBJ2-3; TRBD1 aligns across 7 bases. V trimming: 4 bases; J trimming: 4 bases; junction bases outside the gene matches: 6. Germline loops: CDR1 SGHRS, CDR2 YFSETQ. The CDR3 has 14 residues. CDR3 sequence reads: CASSIGQAPDTQYF. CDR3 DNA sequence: TGCGCCAGCAGCATCGGACAGGCCCCAGATACGCAGTATTTT.

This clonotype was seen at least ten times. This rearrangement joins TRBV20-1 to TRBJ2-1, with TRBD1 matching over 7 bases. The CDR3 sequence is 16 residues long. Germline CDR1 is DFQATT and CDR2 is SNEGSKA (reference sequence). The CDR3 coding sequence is TGCAGCGCACCTATGACAGGGAGTAGCTCCTACAATGAGCAGTTCTTC. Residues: CSAPMTGSSSYNEQFF.

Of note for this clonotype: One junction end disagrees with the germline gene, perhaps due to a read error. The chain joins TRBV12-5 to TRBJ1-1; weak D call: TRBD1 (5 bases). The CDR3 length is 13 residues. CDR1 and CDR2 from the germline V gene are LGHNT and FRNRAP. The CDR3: CASGPGTDSRAFF. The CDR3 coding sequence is TGTGCCAGTGGTCCCGGGACCGACTCGCGAGCTTTCTTT.

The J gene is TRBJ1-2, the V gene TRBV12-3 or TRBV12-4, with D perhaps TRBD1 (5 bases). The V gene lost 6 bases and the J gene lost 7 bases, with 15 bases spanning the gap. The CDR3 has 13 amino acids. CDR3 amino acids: CASSPQGRVGYTF. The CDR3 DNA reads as TGTGCCAGCAGCCCCCAGGGCAGGGTTGGCTACACCTTC.

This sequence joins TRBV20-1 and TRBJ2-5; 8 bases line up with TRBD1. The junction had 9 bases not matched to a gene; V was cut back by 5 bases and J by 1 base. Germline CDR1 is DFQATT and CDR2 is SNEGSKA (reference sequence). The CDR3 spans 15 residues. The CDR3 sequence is CSAFLDRGAQETQYF. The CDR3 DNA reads TGCAGTGCTTTCCTTGACAGGGGAGCCCAAGAGACCCAGTACTTC.

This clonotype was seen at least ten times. The CDR3 coding sequence is TGTGCCAGCAGGGTATCAGCGGGCGAGGTTTACGAGCAGTACTTC. It specifies CASRVSAGEVYEQYF. This chain links TRBV27 with TRBJ2-7; the D gene is possibly TRBD2 (6 bases). Looked up from germline, CDR1 is MNHEY and CDR2 is SMNVEV (reference sequence). The V and J ends lost 6 bases and 4 bases respectively, with 19 bases between them. The CDR3 loop spans 15 amino acids.

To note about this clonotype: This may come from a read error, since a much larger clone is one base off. The CDR3 protein is CSAPIAGGIQETQFF. The CDR3 DNA sequence: TGCAGTGCTCCTATAGCGGGGGGTATCCAAGAGACCCAGTTCTTC. J is TRBJ2-1 and V is TRBV20-1; TRBD2 aligns across 10 bases. Germline values: CDR1 DFQATT, CDR2 SNEGSKA (reference sequence). J lost 13 bases, V lost 5 bases, and 17 bases had no gene match. The length of the CDR3 is 15 residues.

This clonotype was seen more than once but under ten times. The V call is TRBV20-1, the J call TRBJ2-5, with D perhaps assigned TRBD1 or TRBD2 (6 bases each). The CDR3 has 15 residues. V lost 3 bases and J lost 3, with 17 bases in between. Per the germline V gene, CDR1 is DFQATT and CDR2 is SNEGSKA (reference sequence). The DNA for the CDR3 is TGCAGTGCTAGCGGGACGGAGGGACACGAAGAGACCCAGTACTTC. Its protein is CSASGTEGHEETQYF.